Listed below are T cell receptor beta chains from one sample, sequenced in a study of OX40 agonist ivuxolimab in advanced cancers. Sequenced by immunoSEQ multiplex PCR; TCRdb stores in-frame clones only, minus some. The table has about 37,000 clones, around 80% seen once. The sample in question was CD4+ or CD8+ T cells sorted from blood, obtained in a trial of the OX40 agonist ivuxolimab. The receptors were gathered from an adult with an advanced solid tumor such as melanoma, head and neck, liver or kidney cancer. The CDR3 runs from the conserved cysteine through the conserved F or W. A D gene is named only where the DNA matches it firmly. The size of a clone is reported for some rows only, either as once, few or many, or as a class for expanded clones.

clone size: .; D gene: TRBD1; J gene: TRBJ1-5; V gene: TRBV27; CDR3 DNA: TGTGCCAGCAGTCTGACAGGGATGTATCAGCCCCAGCATTTT; CDR3 protein: CASSLTGMYQPQHF
clone size: few; D gene: .; J gene: TRBJ2-7; V gene: TRBV6-6; CDR3 DNA: TGTGCCAGCAGCTCTTTTGACGAGCAGTACTTC; CDR3 protein: CASSSFDEQYF
clone size: .; D gene: .; J gene: TRBJ2-3; V gene: TRBV9; CDR3 DNA: TGTGCCAGCAGCGGCGGGTTGGGGACTCAAGATACGCAGTATTTT; CDR3 protein: CASSGGLGTQDTQYF
clone size: many; D gene: .; J gene: TRBJ2-7; V gene: TRBV28; CDR3 DNA: TGTGCCAGCAGGGCCCGAGGGACGTACGAGCAGTACTTC; CDR3 protein: CASRARGTYEQYF
clone size: .; D gene: .; J gene: TRBJ1-4; V gene: TRBV11-3; CDR3 DNA: TGTGCCAGCAGCTCCGGACCGGGTGAAAAACTGTTTTTT; CDR3 protein: CASSSGPGEKLFF
clone size: .; D gene: .; J gene: TRBJ2-5; V gene: TRBV9; CDR3 DNA: TGTGCCAGCAGCGTTTGGGGGGGGGCCCAAGAGACCCAGTACTTC; CDR3 protein: CASSVWGGAQETQYF
clone size: few; D gene: .; J gene: TRBJ1-2; V gene: TRBV23-1; CDR3 DNA: TGCGCCAGCAGTCAATGGGCCCCGGTTCCCTATGGCTACACCTTC; CDR3 protein: CASSQWAPVPYGYTF
clone size: .; D gene: .; J gene: TRBJ2-6; V gene: TRBV2; CDR3 DNA: TGTGCCAGCAGTTCGACAGATTCTTTTTCTGGGGCCAACGTCCTGACTTTC; CDR3 protein: CASSSTDSFSGANVLTF
clone size: .; D gene: TRBD2; J gene: TRBJ2-1; V gene: TRBV30; CDR3 DNA: TGTGCCTGGAGTGGTCGACTAGCGTCCGATGAGCAGTTCTTC; CDR3 protein: CAWSGRLASDEQFF
clone size: .; D gene: .; J gene: TRBJ2-2; V gene: TRBV27; CDR3 DNA: TGTGCCAGCAGTAAGGACCCGGGGGCGAACACCGGGGAGCTGTTTTTT; CDR3 protein: CASSKDPGANTGELFF
clone size: .; D gene: TRBD2; J gene: TRBJ2-3; V gene: TRBV18; CDR3 DNA: TGTGCCAGCTCACCCCCGGGACTAGCGGGAAATATAGATACGCAGTATTTT; CDR3 protein: CASSPPGLAGNIDTQYF
clone size: .; D gene: TRBD2; J gene: TRBJ2-3; V gene: TRBV7-7; CDR3 DNA: TGTGCCAGCAGCGTCGGACTAGCGGGTACAGATACGCAGTATTTT; CDR3 protein: CASSVGLAGTDTQYF
clone size: .; D gene: TRBD1; J gene: TRBJ2-7; V gene: TRBV28; CDR3 DNA: TGTGCCAGCAGTTCCCCCAAGGACAGGGGGAGCTACGAGCAGTACTTC; CDR3 protein: CASSSPKDRGSYEQYF
clone size: .; D gene: TRBD1; J gene: TRBJ2-5; V gene: TRBV5-6; CDR3 DNA: TGTGCCAGCAGCTACGGCCCGGGACAGCTCGAGACCCAGTACTTC; CDR3 protein: CASSYGPGQLETQYF
clone size: .; D gene: TRBD1; J gene: TRBJ2-5; V gene: TRBV6-1; CDR3 DNA: TGTGCCAGCAGTGAATTGGGACAGGGTTTCACAACCCAGTACTTC; CDR3 protein: CASSELGQGFTTQYF
clone size: .; D gene: .; J gene: TRBJ1-1; V gene: TRBV7-9; CDR3 DNA: TGTGCCAGCAGCTCCCAAAACCACCGGGGAGGTCTGAACACTGAAGCTTTCTTT; CDR3 protein: CASSSQNHRGGLNTEAFF
clone size: .; D gene: .; J gene: TRBJ2-1; V gene: TRBV4-3; CDR3 DNA: TGCGCCAGCGGCCGAGGAGGGAGGAATGAGCAGTTCTTC; CDR3 protein: CASGRGGRNEQFF
clone size: few; D gene: TRBD1; J gene: TRBJ2-2; V gene: TRBV10-3; CDR3 DNA: TGTGCCATCAGACCCGACCTGGACAGGCACACCGGGGAGCTGTTTTTT; CDR3 protein: CAIRPDLDRHTGELFF
clone size: few; D gene: .; J gene: TRBJ2-3; V gene: TRBV7-9; CDR3 DNA: TGTGCCAGCAGCTCGCCGGAAGGGGATACGCAGTATTTT; CDR3 protein: CASSSPEGDTQYF
clone size: .; D gene: .; J gene: TRBJ1-2; V gene: TRBV14; CDR3 DNA: TGTGCCAGCAGCCAGGGCAATAACTATGGCTACACCTTC; CDR3 protein: CASSQGNNYGYTF
clone size: .; D gene: .; J gene: TRBJ1-3; V gene: TRBV11-2; CDR3 DNA: TGTGCCAGCAGCTTAGCCGGTGGAAACACCATATATTTT; CDR3 protein: CASSLAGGNTIYF
clone size: .; D gene: TRBD1; J gene: TRBJ1-1; V gene: TRBV5-1; CDR3 DNA: TGCGCCAGCACCACCGGGACAGGGGGCACTGAAGCTTTCTTT; CDR3 protein: CASTTGTGGTEAFF
clone size: .; D gene: .; J gene: TRBJ2-7; V gene: TRBV6-1; CDR3 DNA: TGTGCCTCCAATAGGGACGGAAGCTCCTACGAGCAGTACTTC; CDR3 protein: CASNRDGSSYEQYF
clone size: medium-sized; D gene: .; J gene: TRBJ1-1; V gene: TRBV5-1; CDR3 DNA: TGCGCCAGCAGCTTGGGGCGCGACACTGAAGCTTTCTTT; CDR3 protein: CASSLGRDTEAFF
clone size: .; D gene: TRBD2; J gene: TRBJ2-7; V gene: TRBV7-8; CDR3 DNA: TGTGCCAGCAGCTTTAGCGGGCCGAACTACGAGCAGTACTTC; CDR3 protein: CASSFSGPNYEQYF
clone size: .; D gene: .; J gene: TRBJ1-3; V gene: TRBV7-9; CDR3 DNA: TGTGCCAGCAGCTTAGTTGGTTCGACCGCCAGAAACACCATATATTTT; CDR3 protein: CASSLVGSTARNTIYF
clone size: .; D gene: .; J gene: TRBJ1-1; V gene: TRBV6-6; CDR3 DNA: TGTGCCAGCAGTACCCATCAGGGGTTAAACACTGAAGCTTTCTTT; CDR3 protein: CASSTHQGLNTEAFF
clone size: .; D gene: TRBD2; J gene: TRBJ2-5; V gene: TRBV6-6; CDR3 DNA: TGTGCCAGCAGTTCGCGGGGGAACCAAGAGACCCAGTACTTC; CDR3 protein: CASSSRGNQETQYF
clone size: .; D gene: .; J gene: TRBJ1-2; V gene: TRBV7-9; CDR3 DNA: TGTGCCAGCAGCTTAGATAGAGGTTATGCGAGGGGACACTATGGCTACACCTTC; CDR3 protein: CASSLDRGYARGHYGYTF